This is a list of T cell receptor beta chains from one sample in a study of control samples from healthy donors and cancer patients. The table came from immunoSEQ multiplex PCR; TCRdb's copy has only in-frame clones and leaves some out. Of some 150,000 clones in the sample, roughly 95% were seen once. Source material: blood. The source of these receptors is an older woman in good health. The CDR3 runs from the conserved cysteine through the conserved F or W. Each record gives: V gene, D gene, J gene, clone size, CDR3 protein, CDR3 DNA. A D gene is named only where the DNA matches it firmly. The size field is filled for only some rows; it gives once, few, many or a size class.

v_call: TRBV7-9; d_call: .; j_call: TRBJ2-3; clone_size: .; cdr3_aa: CASSLRGIGTDTQYF; cdr3_nt: TGTGCCAGCAGCTTAAGGGGGATTGGCACAGATACGCAGTATTTT
v_call: TRBV12-3/TRBV12-4; d_call: TRBD1; j_call: TRBJ1-1; clone_size: .; cdr3_aa: CASSSAGGTEAFF; cdr3_nt: TGTGCCAGCAGTAGCGCAGGGGGGACTGAAGCTTTCTTT
v_call: TRBV2; d_call: .; j_call: TRBJ1-2; clone_size: .; cdr3_aa: CASSVRDNYGYTF; cdr3_nt: TGTGCCAGCAGTGTGAGGGACAACTATGGCTACACCTTC
v_call: TRBV2; d_call: .; j_call: TRBJ2-7; clone_size: .; cdr3_aa: CASSVFEQAAYEQYF; cdr3_nt: TGTGCCAGCAGTGTCTTTGAGCAGGCCGCCTACGAGCAGTACTTC
v_call: TRBV6-5; d_call: .; j_call: TRBJ1-1; clone_size: .; cdr3_aa: CASSYEYNTEAFF; cdr3_nt: TGTGCCAGCAGTTACGAATATAACACTGAAGCTTTCTTT
v_call: TRBV20-1; d_call: TRBD2; j_call: TRBJ2-2; clone_size: .; cdr3_aa: CSASSGTSGGAGELFF; cdr3_nt: TGCAGTGCTAGTAGCGGGACTAGCGGGGGGGCCGGGGAGCTGTTTTTT
v_call: TRBV6-5; d_call: .; j_call: TRBJ1-2; clone_size: .; cdr3_aa: CASSYEIGLGYTF; cdr3_nt: TGTGCCAGCAGTTACGAGATTGGTCTGGGCTACACCTTC
v_call: TRBV27; d_call: .; j_call: TRBJ1-1; clone_size: .; cdr3_aa: CASSLRMNTEAFF; cdr3_nt: TGTGCCAGCAGTTTACGGATGAACACTGAAGCTTTCTTT
v_call: TRBV6-5; d_call: .; j_call: TRBJ1-2; clone_size: .; cdr3_aa: CASSSSGKANYGYTF; cdr3_nt: TGTGCCAGCAGTTCTTCAGGGAAAGCTAACTATGGCTACACCTTC
v_call: TRBV28; d_call: .; j_call: TRBJ1-2; clone_size: .; cdr3_aa: CASRTGGEILYGYTF; cdr3_nt: TGTGCCAGCAGAACGGGAGGGGAGATCCTCTATGGCTACACCTTC
v_call: TRBV20-1; d_call: .; j_call: TRBJ1-5; clone_size: .; cdr3_aa: CSASPLVRNQPQHF; cdr3_nt: TGCAGTGCTAGTCCCCTTGTTAGAAATCAGCCCCAGCATTTT
v_call: TRBV6-2/TRBV6-3; d_call: .; j_call: TRBJ2-2; clone_size: .; cdr3_aa: CASSLTGSGELFF; cdr3_nt: TGTGCCAGCAGTCTTACAGGGTCCGGGGAGCTGTTTTTT
v_call: TRBV7-9; d_call: TRBD1; j_call: TRBJ1-3; clone_size: .; cdr3_aa: CASSLAGTAGNTIYF; cdr3_nt: TGTGCCAGCAGCTTAGCAGGGACAGCTGGAAACACCATATATTTT
v_call: TRBV7-9; d_call: .; j_call: TRBJ1-5; clone_size: .; cdr3_aa: CASSLGHSNQPQHF; cdr3_nt: TGTGCCAGCAGCTTAGGCCATAGCAATCAGCCCCAGCATTTT
v_call: TRBV4-3; d_call: .; j_call: TRBJ1-2; clone_size: .; cdr3_aa: CASSQDRTPSTF; cdr3_nt: TGCGCCAGCAGCCAAGACAGGACGCCGAGCACCTTC
v_call: TRBV4-3; d_call: .; j_call: TRBJ1-5; clone_size: .; cdr3_aa: CASSPFLGGGGNQPQHF; cdr3_nt: TGCGCCAGCAGCCCGTTTCTCGGGGGCGGAGGCAATCAGCCCCAGCATTTT
v_call: TRBV5-1; d_call: .; j_call: TRBJ1-6; clone_size: .; cdr3_aa: CASSPGHYNSPLHF; cdr3_nt: TGCGCCAGCAGCCCAGGTCACTATAATTCACCCCTCCACTTT
v_call: TRBV6-1; d_call: .; j_call: TRBJ2-7; clone_size: once; cdr3_aa: CASSERLGGNDYF; cdr3_nt: TGTGCCAGCAGTGAACGTTTGGGAGGAAACGATTACTTC
v_call: TRBV28; d_call: TRBD1; j_call: TRBJ1-2; clone_size: .; cdr3_aa: CASSWRQGVSRGYTF; cdr3_nt: TGTGCCAGCAGTTGGAGACAGGGGGTTTCTCGGGGCTACACCTTC
v_call: TRBV5-1; d_call: .; j_call: TRBJ1-4; clone_size: .; cdr3_aa: CASSPFKGDREKLFF; cdr3_nt: TGCGCCAGCAGCCCGTTTAAGGGGGATCGGGAAAAACTGTTTTTT
v_call: TRBV9; d_call: .; j_call: TRBJ2-2; clone_size: .; cdr3_aa: CASSPRGQGQYTGELFF; cdr3_nt: TGTGCCAGCAGCCCTAGGGGACAAGGGCAATACACCGGGGAGCTGTTTTTT
v_call: TRBV15; d_call: TRBD1; j_call: TRBJ1-3; clone_size: .; cdr3_aa: CATSRALGTGWLSGNTIYF; cdr3_nt: TGTGCCACCAGCAGAGCACTAGGGACAGGTTGGTTATCCGGAAACACCATATATTTT
v_call: TRBV25-1; d_call: TRBD2; j_call: TRBJ2-3; clone_size: .; cdr3_aa: CASSETEEYSGADTQYF; cdr3_nt: TGTGCCAGCAGTGAAACGGAGGAGTATAGCGGGGCAGATACGCAGTATTTT
v_call: TRBV6-5; d_call: .; j_call: TRBJ2-2; clone_size: .; cdr3_aa: CACYGTSPNTGELFF; cdr3_nt: TGTGCCTGTTATGGAACTAGCCCGAACACCGGGGAGCTGTTTTTT
v_call: TRBV5-1; d_call: TRBD1; j_call: TRBJ2-7; clone_size: .; cdr3_aa: CASKREGQGGEQYF; cdr3_nt: TGCGCCAGCAAGAGGGAGGGACAGGGTGGCGAGCAGTACTTC
v_call: TRBV19; d_call: TRBD1; j_call: TRBJ1-1; clone_size: once; cdr3_aa: CASSQGQGWVRTEAFF; cdr3_nt: TGTGCCAGTAGCCAGGGACAGGGATGGGTGAGGACTGAAGCTTTCTTT
v_call: TRBV5-5; d_call: .; j_call: TRBJ2-6; clone_size: .; cdr3_aa: CASRPTGSGANVLTF; cdr3_nt: TGTGCCAGCAGGCCGACAGGATCCGGGGCCAACGTCCTGACTTTC
v_call: TRBV29-1; d_call: TRBD1; j_call: TRBJ1-1; clone_size: .; cdr3_aa: CSARGQANTEAFF; cdr3_nt: TGCAGCGCCAGGGGGCAGGCGAACACTGAAGCTTTCTTT
v_call: TRBV4-3; d_call: .; j_call: TRBJ1-1; clone_size: .; cdr3_aa: CASSLTTGFLNTGAFF; cdr3_nt: TGCGCCAGCAGCCTGACTACAGGGTTTCTGAACACTGGAGCTTTCTTT
v_call: TRBV6-1; d_call: .; j_call: TRBJ2-7; clone_size: .; cdr3_aa: CASSDWGEAWSYEQYF; cdr3_nt: TGTGCCAGCAGTGATTGGGGGGAGGCATGGTCCTACGAGCAGTACTTC
v_call: TRBV3-1/TRBV3-2; d_call: TRBD2; j_call: TRBJ2-5; clone_size: .; cdr3_aa: CASSQGTSGGAKTQYF; cdr3_nt: TGTGCCAGCAGCCAAGGGACTAGCGGGGGGGCAAAGACCCAGTACTTC
v_call: TRBV18; d_call: .; j_call: TRBJ1-2; clone_size: .; cdr3_aa: CASSPIQETAYGYTF; cdr3_nt: TGTGCCAGCTCACCGATCCAAGAGACAGCCTATGGCTACACCTTC
v_call: TRBV7-9; d_call: .; j_call: TRBJ1-2; clone_size: .; cdr3_aa: CASSFFGSLVAYYTF; cdr3_nt: TGTGCCAGCAGCTTTTTTGGGAGTCTGGTGGCGTACTACACCTTC
v_call: TRBV19; d_call: .; j_call: TRBJ1-2; clone_size: once; cdr3_aa: CASSIVSLPGSDYGYTF; cdr3_nt: TGTGCCAGTAGTATTGTCTCGCTGCCAGGCTCGGACTATGGCTACACCTTC
v_call: TRBV4-3; d_call: TRBD2; j_call: TRBJ2-5; clone_size: .; cdr3_aa: CASSQDGGTSGRFKETQYF; cdr3_nt: TGCGCCAGCAGCCAAGACGGCGGGACTAGCGGGCGATTTAAGGAGACCCAGTACTTC
v_call: TRBV2; d_call: .; j_call: TRBJ2-1; clone_size: .; cdr3_aa: CASSPRQTNEQFF; cdr3_nt: TGTGCCAGCAGCCCAAGACAGACCAATGAGCAGTTCTTC
v_call: TRBV4-2; d_call: TRBD2; j_call: TRBJ2-5; clone_size: once; cdr3_aa: CASSQMTSGGIQETQYF; cdr3_nt: TGTGCCAGCAGCCAAATGACTAGCGGGGGCATCCAAGAGACCCAGTACTTC
v_call: TRBV7-8; d_call: .; j_call: TRBJ1-6; clone_size: .; cdr3_aa: CASSLQGNLYNSPLHF; cdr3_nt: TGTGCCAGCAGCTTGCAGGGGAATCTCTATAATTCACCCCTCCACTTT
v_call: TRBV5-1; d_call: .; j_call: TRBJ2-3; clone_size: .; cdr3_aa: CASSLDGGADTDTQYF; cdr3_nt: TGCGCCAGCAGCTTGGATGGGGGGGCTGACACAGATACGCAGTATTTT
v_call: TRBV28; d_call: .; j_call: TRBJ1-2; clone_size: .; cdr3_aa: CASSLERGITGYTF; cdr3_nt: TGTGCCAGCAGTTTAGAGCGGGGAATCACTGGCTACACCTTC
v_call: TRBV18; d_call: .; j_call: TRBJ2-1; clone_size: .; cdr3_aa: CASSPPEGAGRQFF; cdr3_nt: TGTGCCAGCTCACCACCAGAAGGGGCTGGTAGGCAGTTCTTC
v_call: TRBV5-6; d_call: .; j_call: TRBJ1-1; clone_size: once; cdr3_aa: CASSGFKQSNTEAFF; cdr3_nt: TGTGCCAGCAGCGGATTTAAGCAGTCGAACACTGAAGCTTTCTTT
v_call: TRBV25-1; d_call: .; j_call: TRBJ2-7; clone_size: .; cdr3_aa: CASQKGQGREQYF; cdr3_nt: TGTGCCAGTCAAAAGGGCCAGGGTCGCGAGCAGTACTTC
v_call: TRBV6-5; d_call: .; j_call: TRBJ1-4; clone_size: .; cdr3_aa: CASRTTNEKLFF; cdr3_nt: TGTGCCAGCAGAACAACTAATGAAAAACTGTTTTTT
v_call: TRBV5-4; d_call: .; j_call: TRBJ2-2; clone_size: .; cdr3_aa: CASSLGMPSTGELFF; cdr3_nt: TGTGCCAGCAGCTTGGGGATGCCAAGTACCGGGGAGCTGTTTTTT